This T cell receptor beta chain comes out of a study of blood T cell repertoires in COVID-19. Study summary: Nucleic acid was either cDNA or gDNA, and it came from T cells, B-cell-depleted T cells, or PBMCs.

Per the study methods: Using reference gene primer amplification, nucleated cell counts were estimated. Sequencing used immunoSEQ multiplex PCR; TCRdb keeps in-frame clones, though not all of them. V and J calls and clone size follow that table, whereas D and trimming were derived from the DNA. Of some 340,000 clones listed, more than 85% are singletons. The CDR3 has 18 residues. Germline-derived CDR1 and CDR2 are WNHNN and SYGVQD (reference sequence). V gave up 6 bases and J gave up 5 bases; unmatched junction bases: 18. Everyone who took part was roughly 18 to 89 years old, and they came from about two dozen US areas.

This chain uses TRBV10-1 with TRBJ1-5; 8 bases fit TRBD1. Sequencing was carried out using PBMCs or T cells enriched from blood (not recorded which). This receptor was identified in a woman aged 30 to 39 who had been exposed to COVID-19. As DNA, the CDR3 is TGCGCCAGCAGAGCTGACAGGGGTGGTTTAACCCTGCATCAGCCCCAGCATTTT. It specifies CASRADRGGLTLHQPQHF.